This T cell receptor (beta chain) was profiled in a study of cytomegalovirus exposure and HLA in healthy donors. Study outcomes and limitations: TCR beta V- and J-gene trimming, according to a later analysis, was linked to a missense DCLRE1C variant.

The PCR contained 60 Vbeta and 13 Jbeta primers. Clones were read by immunoSEQ multiplex PCR, and TCRdb kept only the in-frame ones, dropping some. Of more than 100,000 clones in the sample, about 81% were seen once. Germline-derived CDR1 and CDR2 are SGHRS and YFSETQ. There are 14 residues in the CDR3. V lost 4 bases and J 4 bases, leaving 9 bases between the germline ends. About this clone: What it recognizes is unknown.

The TCR was taken from a woman in her fifties or sixties in good health and CMV-seropositive. The sequencing sample was made of PBMCs. The chain has TRBV5-1 and TRBJ1-6, with D uncertain. Here the CDR3 reads CASSRLTYNSPLHF. The CDR3 nucleotides read TGCGCCAGCAGCCGCCTCACTTATAATTCACCCCTCCACTTT. The full variable domain, with the rest looked up from reference TRBV5-1 and TRBJ1-6, is KAGVTQTPRYLIKTRGQQVTLSCSPISGHRSVSWYQQTPGQGLQFLFEYFSETQRNKGNFPGRFSGRQFSNSRSEMNVSTLELGDSALYLCASSRLTYNSPLHFGNGTRLTVT.